Below, one TCR beta chain is given with its context. Its antigen is unidentified. V was cut by 4 bases and J by 2 bases, with 8 bases left in between. The CDR3 length is 13 residues. CDR1 and CDR2 (germline): MNHEY, SMNVEV (reference sequence). Treatment described: around 19 received Ad26.COV2.S at low or high dose, single or two shots; about 5 received placebo; per-sample allocation not given. Collection of samples fell on day 63 after the first vaccine or placebo injection. This person who donated was an adult of 18-55 years in Boston. In the vaccine, an Ad26 vector expressed the SARS-CoV-2 spike of the Wuhan strain. The sample belongs to a study of Ad26.COV2.S vaccination and SARS-CoV-2 variants. Background on the study: Once, or twice with 56 days between doses, Ad26.COV2.S was given intramuscularly.

Measured with immunoSEQ multiplex PCR; TCRdb has only the in-frame clones, and not every one. The table lists about 380,000 clones, under 90% of them singletons. Findings and limits, study-wide: Total T cell responses may have been underestimated by the TCR breadth and depth analyses.

This receptor was identified in a person between 18 and 59 years old who received the Ad26.COV2.S COVID-19 vaccine or a placebo. The V call is TRBV27, the J call TRBJ1-2; no definite D call. The sample consisted of peripheral blood, taken in a trial of Ad26.COV2.S vaccine versus placebo. The CDR3 DNA reads TGTGCCAGCAGTTCGTACAAGAACTATGGCTACACCTTC. This encodes CASSSYKNYGYTF.